This is a list of T cell receptor beta chains from one sample in a study of blood T cell repertoires in COVID-19. The data were produced by immunoSEQ multiplex PCR, yet TCRdb's version contains in-frame clones alone and is incomplete. The sample has roughly 150,000 clones, over 75% seen once; the top ten hold more than 14%. Sequences were obtained from peripheral blood. Receptor source: a woman in her forties with acute or convalescent COVID-19. Both conserved end residues are part of each CDR3. The D gene is left open where the match is weak. A clone size is listed for some rows: how often the clone was seen (once, few, many), or a class if it is expanded.

d_call	j_call	v_call	clone_size	cdr3_length	cdr3_aa	cdr3_nt
NA	TRBJ2-7	TRBV14	NA	14	CASSQVAGSVEQYF	TGTGCCAGCAGCCAAGTTGCGGGATCGGTCGAGCAGTACTTC
NA	TRBJ2-1	TRBV5-4	NA	13	CASSLQGRNEQFF	TGTGCCAGCAGCTTACAGGGAAGGAATGAGCAGTTCTTC
NA	TRBJ1-1	TRBV6-5	NA	12	CASSQLNTEAFF	TGTGCCAGCAGTCAATTGAACACTGAAGCTTTCTTT
TRBD2	TRBJ2-3	TRBV4-1	NA	15	CASRGLAGIEDTQYF	TGCGCCAGCAGAGGCCTAGCGGGGATCGAGGATACGCAGTATTTT
TRBD2	TRBJ2-7	TRBV4-1	NA	16	CASSQDTASGRWEQYF	TGCGCCAGCAGCCAAGATACGGCTAGCGGGAGATGGGAGCAGTACTTC
TRBD1	TRBJ1-2	TRBV29-1	NA	9	CSVAGGHTF	TGCAGCGTAGCAGGGGGACACACCTTC
TRBD1	TRBJ2-2	TRBV2	NA	12	CASGTGPGELFF	TGTGCCAGTGGGACAGGGCCCGGGGAGCTGTTTTTT
TRBD1	TRBJ2-7	TRBV9	NA	14	CASSAGTAPYEQYF	TGTGCCAGCAGCGCAGGGACAGCCCCCTACGAGCAGTACTTC
NA	TRBJ2-1	TRBV6-4	once	13	CATLRTAYNEQFF	TGTGCCACCCTGAGAACTGCTTACAATGAGCAGTTCTTC
TRBD1	TRBJ2-7	TRBV5-1	NA	15	CASSYSGTGDAEQYF	TGCGCCAGCAGCTACTCCGGGACAGGGGATGCCGAGCAGTACTTC
TRBD2	TRBJ2-5	TRBV10-1	NA	13	CASSELAGDAQYF	TGCGCCAGCAGTGAGCTAGCGGGCGATGCCCAGTACTTC
NA	TRBJ1-5	TRBV23-1	NA	17	CASSHSSDSYSNQPQHF	TGCGCCAGCAGTCATTCAAGTGACTCCTATAGCAATCAGCCCCAGCATTTT
TRBD2	TRBJ2-3	TRBV7-9	NA	16	CASSLLAGGQTDTQYF	TGTGCCAGCAGTTTACTAGCGGGGGGGCAAACAGATACGCAGTATTTT
NA	TRBJ1-2	TRBV2	NA	11	CASAETGGYTF	TGTGCCAGCGCAGAGACAGGTGGCTACACCTTC
NA	TRBJ1-1	TRBV5-4	NA	16	CASSLGGRGGNTEAFF	TGTGCCAGCAGCTTGGGTGGACGCGGGGGAAACACTGAAGCTTTCTTT
TRBD1	TRBJ1-6	TRBV7-9	NA	15	CASSGGDRANSPLHF	TGTGCCAGCAGCGGAGGCGACAGGGCTAATTCACCCCTCCACTTT
NA	TRBJ2-7	TRBV5-1	few	14	CASSLDRSSYEQYF	TGCGCCAGCAGCTTGGATAGGAGCTCCTACGAGCAGTACTTC
NA	TRBJ1-2	TRBV27	NA	13	CASTGSGDYGYTF	TGTGCCAGCACCGGTTCCGGGGACTATGGCTACACCTTC
NA	TRBJ1-2	TRBV5-1	NA	14	CASSLERTSDGYTF	TGCGCCAGCAGCTTGGAGAGGACATCAGATGGCTACACCTTC
TRBD1	TRBJ2-3	TRBV27	NA	17	CASRRAPGQGFGDTQYF	TGTGCCAGCAGAAGAGCCCCGGGACAGGGATTTGGTGATACGCAGTATTTT
TRBD2	TRBJ2-1	TRBV6-5	NA	16	CASSYKLGGGATEQFF	TGTGCCAGCAGTTACAAGTTGGGCGGGGGGGCCACTGAGCAGTTCTTC
NA	TRBJ1-3	TRBV5-1	NA	14	CASSLQVPEDTIYF	TGCGCCAGCAGCTTACAGGTACCCGAGGACACCATATATTTT
TRBD2	TRBJ2-2	TRBV7-3	NA	17	CASSPAAAGGLNGELFF	TGTGCCAGCAGTCCCGCGGCAGCGGGGGGGCTTAACGGGGAGCTGTTTTTT
TRBD1	TRBJ2-1	TRBV18	NA	16	CASSPETGSSYNEQFF	TGTGCCAGCTCACCCGAGACAGGGAGCTCCTACAATGAGCAGTTCTTC
NA	TRBJ1-2	TRBV29-1	NA	13	CSVERDINYGYTF	TGCAGCGTTGAACGGGACATAAACTATGGCTACACCTTC
TRBD2	TRBJ2-7	TRBV20-1	NA	12	CSASTSGYEQYF	TGCAGTGCTAGTACTAGCGGCTACGAGCAGTACTTC
NA	TRBJ2-5	TRBV3-1/TRBV3-2	NA	12	CATRTAGETQYF	TGTGCCACCCGTACGGCAGGGGAGACCCAGTACTTC
NA	TRBJ2-3	TRBV5-6	NA	15	CASSLGVVVVDTQYF	TGTGCCAGCAGCTTGGGAGTGGTGGTGGTAGATACGCAGTATTTT
TRBD1	TRBJ2-1	TRBV7-3	NA	15	CASSLEGQGLREQFF	TGTGCCAGCAGCTTAGAGGGACAGGGACTGCGGGAGCAGTTCTTC
NA	TRBJ2-2	TRBV9	NA	18	CASSVGQQGELVPGELFF	TGTGCCAGCAGCGTAGGTCAGCAGGGCGAGTTAGTACCCGGGGAGCTGTTTTTT
TRBD1	TRBJ1-4	TRBV9	few	15	CASSAGTATNEKLFF	TGTGCCAGCAGCGCAGGGACAGCAACTAATGAAAAACTGTTTTTT
TRBD2	TRBJ2-1	TRBV28	NA	15	CASSPYSGAVNEQFF	TGTGCCAGCAGTCCCTATAGCGGGGCCGTGAATGAGCAGTTCTTC
NA	TRBJ2-5	TRBV7-3	NA	15	CASSLIHRDQETQYF	TGTGCCAGCAGCTTAATACACAGGGACCAAGAGACCCAGTACTTC
NA	TRBJ1-2	TRBV5-1	NA	13	CASSSGDVGGYTF	TGCGCCAGCAGCTCAGGGGACGTGGGTGGCTACACCTTC
NA	TRBJ1-4	TRBV19	NA	17	CASSIDAVGRVDEKLFF	TGTGCCAGTAGTATAGACGCCGTCGGGCGGGTTGATGAAAAACTGTTTTTT
TRBD1	TRBJ2-7	TRBV19	NA	15	CASSIDGQGSYEQYF	TGTGCCAGTAGTATAGACGGACAGGGGTCCTACGAGCAGTACTTC